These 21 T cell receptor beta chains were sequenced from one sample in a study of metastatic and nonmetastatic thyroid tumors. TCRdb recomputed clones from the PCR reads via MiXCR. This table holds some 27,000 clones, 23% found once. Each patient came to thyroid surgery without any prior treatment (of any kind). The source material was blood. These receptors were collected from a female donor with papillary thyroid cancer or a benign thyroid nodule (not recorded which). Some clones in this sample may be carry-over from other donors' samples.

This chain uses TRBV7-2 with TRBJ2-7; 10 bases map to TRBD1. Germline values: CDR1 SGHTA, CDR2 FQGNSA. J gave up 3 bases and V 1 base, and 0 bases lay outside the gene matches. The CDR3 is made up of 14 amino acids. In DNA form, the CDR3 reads TGTGCCAGCAGCTTAGGGGACAGGGGCTACGAGCAGTACTTC. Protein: CASSLGDRGYEQYF.

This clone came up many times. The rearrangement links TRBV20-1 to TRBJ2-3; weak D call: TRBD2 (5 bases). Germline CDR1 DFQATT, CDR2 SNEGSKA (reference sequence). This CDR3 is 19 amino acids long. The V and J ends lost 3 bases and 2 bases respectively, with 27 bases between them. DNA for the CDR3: TGCAGTGCTAGGCCGTCTTTGGGCCCAATAGCGCCCACCACAGATACGCAGTATTTT. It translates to CSARPSLGPIAPTTDTQYF.

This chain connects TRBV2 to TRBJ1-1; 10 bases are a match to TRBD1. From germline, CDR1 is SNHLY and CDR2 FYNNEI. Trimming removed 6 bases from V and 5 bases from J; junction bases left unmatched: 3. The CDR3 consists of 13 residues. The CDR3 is CASSRTGGTEAFF. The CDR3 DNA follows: TGTGCCAGCAGCAGGACAGGGGGGACTGAAGCTTTCTTT.

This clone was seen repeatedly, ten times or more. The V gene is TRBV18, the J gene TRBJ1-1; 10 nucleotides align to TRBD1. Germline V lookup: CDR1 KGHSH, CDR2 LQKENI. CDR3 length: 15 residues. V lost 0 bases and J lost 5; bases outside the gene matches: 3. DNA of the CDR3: TGTGCCAGCTCACCACCGGGACAGGGGAATACTGAAGCTTTCTTT. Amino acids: CASSPPGQGNTEAFF.

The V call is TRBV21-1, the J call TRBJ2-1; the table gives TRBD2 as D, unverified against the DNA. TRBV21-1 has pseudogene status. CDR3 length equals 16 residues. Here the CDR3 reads CASSIRVVGPGDEQFF. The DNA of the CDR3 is TGTGCCAGCAGCATTCGAGTGGTAGGGCCCGGAGATGAGCAGTTCTTC.

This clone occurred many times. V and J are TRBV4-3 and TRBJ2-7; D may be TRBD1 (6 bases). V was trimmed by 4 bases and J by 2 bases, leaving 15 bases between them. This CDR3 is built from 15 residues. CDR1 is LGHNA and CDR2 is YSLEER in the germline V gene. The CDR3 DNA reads TGCGCCAGCAGCCTATACGGGCAGGGGACCTACGAGCAGTACTTC. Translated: CASSLYGQGTYEQYF.

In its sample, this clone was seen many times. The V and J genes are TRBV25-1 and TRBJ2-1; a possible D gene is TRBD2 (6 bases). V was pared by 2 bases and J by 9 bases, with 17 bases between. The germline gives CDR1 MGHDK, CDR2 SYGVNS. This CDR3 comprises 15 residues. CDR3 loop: CASSEAGLEGREQFF. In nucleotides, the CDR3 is TGTGCCAGCAGTGAAGCGGGGTTGGAGGGCCGTGAGCAGTTCTTC.

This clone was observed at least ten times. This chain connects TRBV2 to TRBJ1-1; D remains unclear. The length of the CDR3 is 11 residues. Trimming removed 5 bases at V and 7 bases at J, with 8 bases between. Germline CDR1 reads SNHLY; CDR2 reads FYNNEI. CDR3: CASSIQSEAFF. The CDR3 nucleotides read TGTGCCAGCAGTATACAGAGTGAAGCTTTCTTT.

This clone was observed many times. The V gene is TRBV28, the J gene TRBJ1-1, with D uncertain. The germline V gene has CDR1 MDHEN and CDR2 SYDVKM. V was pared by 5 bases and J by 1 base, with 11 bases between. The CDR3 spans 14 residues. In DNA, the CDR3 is TGTGCCAGCAGTGTACCCGGAGCGAACACTGAAGCTTTCTTT. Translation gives CASSVPGANTEAFF.

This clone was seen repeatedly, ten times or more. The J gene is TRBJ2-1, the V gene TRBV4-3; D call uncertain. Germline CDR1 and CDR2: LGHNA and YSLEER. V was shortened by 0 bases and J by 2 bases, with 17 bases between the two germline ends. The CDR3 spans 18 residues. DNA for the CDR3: TGCGCCAGCAGCCAAGAGGTGGTCGGCGACAAAGCCTACAATGAGCAGTTCTTC. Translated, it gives CASSQEVVGDKAYNEQFF.

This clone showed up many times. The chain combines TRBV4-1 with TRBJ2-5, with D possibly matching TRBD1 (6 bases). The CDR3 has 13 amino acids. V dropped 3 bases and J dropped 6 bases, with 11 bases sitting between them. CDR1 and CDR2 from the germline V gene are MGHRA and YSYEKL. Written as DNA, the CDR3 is TGCGCCAGCAGCCAGGAAGGGGGAAAGACCCAGTACTTC. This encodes CASSQEGGKTQYF.

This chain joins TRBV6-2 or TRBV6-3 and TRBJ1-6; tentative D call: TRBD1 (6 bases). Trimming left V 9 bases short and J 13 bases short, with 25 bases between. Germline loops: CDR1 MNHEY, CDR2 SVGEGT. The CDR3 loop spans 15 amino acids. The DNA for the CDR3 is TGTGCCAGTAGACGGGACCGGGGGCCGGTGTCCCCCCTCCACTTT. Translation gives CASRRDRGPVSPLHF.

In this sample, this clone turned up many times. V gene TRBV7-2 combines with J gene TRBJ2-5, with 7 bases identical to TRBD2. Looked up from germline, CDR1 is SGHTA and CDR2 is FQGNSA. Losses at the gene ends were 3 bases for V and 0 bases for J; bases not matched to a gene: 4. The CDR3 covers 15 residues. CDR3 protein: CASSFRRENQETQYF. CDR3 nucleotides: TGTGCCAGCAGCTTTAGGCGGGAGAACCAAGAGACCCAGTACTTC.

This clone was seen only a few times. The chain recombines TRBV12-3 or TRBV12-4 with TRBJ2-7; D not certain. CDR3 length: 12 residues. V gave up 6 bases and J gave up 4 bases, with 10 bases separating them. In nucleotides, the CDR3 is TGTGCCAGCAGCCCCTTTGGATACGAGCAGTACTTC. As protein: CASSPFGYEQYF.

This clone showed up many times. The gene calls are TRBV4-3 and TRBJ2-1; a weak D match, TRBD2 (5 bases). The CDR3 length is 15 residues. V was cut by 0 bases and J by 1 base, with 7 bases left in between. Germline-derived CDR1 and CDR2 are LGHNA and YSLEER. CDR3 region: CASSQETGSYNEQFF. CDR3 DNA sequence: TGCGCCAGCAGCCAAGAGACGGGATCCTACAATGAGCAGTTCTTC.

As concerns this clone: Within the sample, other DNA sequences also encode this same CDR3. CDR3 in DNA: TGTGCCAGCGTTTACTCTAGTTTACGGACTAGCGGCTCCTACGAGCAGTACTTC. Translated, it gives CASVYSSLRTSGSYEQYF. V gene TRBV6-2 or TRBV6-3 combines with J gene TRBJ2-7, with 10 bases fitting TRBD2. This CDR3 region has 18 residues. Germline CDR1 and CDR2: MNHEY and SVGEGT. The V and J ends lost 8 bases and 0 bases, in that order; junction bases with no gene match: 16.

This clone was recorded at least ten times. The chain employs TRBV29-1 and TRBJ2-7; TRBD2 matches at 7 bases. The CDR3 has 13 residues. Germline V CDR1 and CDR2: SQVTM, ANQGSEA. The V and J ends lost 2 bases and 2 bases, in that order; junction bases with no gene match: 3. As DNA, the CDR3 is TGCAGCGTTGAATCTAGCGGTCCCTACGAGCAGTACTTC. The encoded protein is CSVESSGPYEQYF.

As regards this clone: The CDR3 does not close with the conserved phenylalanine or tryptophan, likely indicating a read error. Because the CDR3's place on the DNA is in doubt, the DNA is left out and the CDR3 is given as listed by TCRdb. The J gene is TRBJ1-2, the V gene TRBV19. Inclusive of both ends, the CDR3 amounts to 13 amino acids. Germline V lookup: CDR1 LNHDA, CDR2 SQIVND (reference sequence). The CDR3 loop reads CASSSIQNYGDTL.

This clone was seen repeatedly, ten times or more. The CDR3 DNA follows: TGTGCCAGTAGCAAGTTAGGGTCGAACACTGAAGCTTTCTTT. Translated: CASSKLGSNTEAFF. This chain joins TRBV19 and TRBJ1-1; D call uncertain. The CDR3 runs 14 residues. Germline-derived CDR1 and CDR2 are LNHDA and SQIVND (reference sequence). Trimming stripped 6 bases from V and 1 base from J, with 12 bases between.

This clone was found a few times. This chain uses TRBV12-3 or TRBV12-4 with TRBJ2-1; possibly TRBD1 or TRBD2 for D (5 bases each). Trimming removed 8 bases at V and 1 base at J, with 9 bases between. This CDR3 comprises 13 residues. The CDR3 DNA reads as TGTGCCAGCCAGAGGGGATCCTACAATGAGCAGTTCTTC. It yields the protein CASQRGSYNEQFF.

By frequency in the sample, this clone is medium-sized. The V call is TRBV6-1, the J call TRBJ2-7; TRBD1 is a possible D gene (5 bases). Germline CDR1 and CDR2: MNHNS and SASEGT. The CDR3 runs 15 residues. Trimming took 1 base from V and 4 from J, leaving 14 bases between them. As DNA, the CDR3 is TGTGCCAGCAGTGAAGAAGGGGTACCGAGTTACGAGCAGTACTTC. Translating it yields CASSEEGVPSYEQYF.